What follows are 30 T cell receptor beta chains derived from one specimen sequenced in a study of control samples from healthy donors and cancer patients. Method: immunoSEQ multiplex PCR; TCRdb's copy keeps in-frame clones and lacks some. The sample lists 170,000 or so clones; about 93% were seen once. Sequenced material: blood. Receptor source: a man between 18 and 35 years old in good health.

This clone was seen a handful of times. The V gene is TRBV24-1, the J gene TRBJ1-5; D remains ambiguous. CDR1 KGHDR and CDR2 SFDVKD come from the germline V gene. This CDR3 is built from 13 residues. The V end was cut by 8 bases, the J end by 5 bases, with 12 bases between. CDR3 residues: CATIRHSYQPQHF. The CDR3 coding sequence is TGTGCCACCATACGGCACAGCTATCAGCCCCAGCATTTT.

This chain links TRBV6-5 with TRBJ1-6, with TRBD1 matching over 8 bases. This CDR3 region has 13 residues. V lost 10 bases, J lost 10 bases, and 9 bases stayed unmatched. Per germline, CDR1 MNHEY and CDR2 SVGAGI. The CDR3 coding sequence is TGTGCCACCAAGACAGGGGTTAGGTCACCCCTCCACTTT. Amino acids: CATKTGVRSPLHF.

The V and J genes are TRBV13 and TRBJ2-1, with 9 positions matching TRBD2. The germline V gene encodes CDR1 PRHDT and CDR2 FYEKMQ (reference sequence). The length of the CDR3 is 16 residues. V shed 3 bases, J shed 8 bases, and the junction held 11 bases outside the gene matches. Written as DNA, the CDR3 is TGTGCCAGCAGCTTGAGGGCGGGGCGGGGGGGCCATGAGCAGTTCTTC. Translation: CASSLRAGRGGHEQFF.

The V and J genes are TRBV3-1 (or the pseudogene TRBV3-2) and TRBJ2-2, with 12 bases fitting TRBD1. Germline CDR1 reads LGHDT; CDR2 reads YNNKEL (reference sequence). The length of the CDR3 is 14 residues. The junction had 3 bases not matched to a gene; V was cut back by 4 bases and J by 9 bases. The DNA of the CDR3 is TGTGCCAGCAGCCGGGGACAGGGGGCACGGGAGCTGTTTTTT. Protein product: CASSRGQGARELFF.

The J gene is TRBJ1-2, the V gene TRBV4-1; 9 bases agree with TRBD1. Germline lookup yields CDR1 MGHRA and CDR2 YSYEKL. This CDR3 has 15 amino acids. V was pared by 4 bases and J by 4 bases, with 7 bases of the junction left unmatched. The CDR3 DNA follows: TGCGCCAGCAGCCCCGGGACAGGGCTTCTCTATGGCTACACCTTC. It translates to CASSPGTGLLYGYTF.

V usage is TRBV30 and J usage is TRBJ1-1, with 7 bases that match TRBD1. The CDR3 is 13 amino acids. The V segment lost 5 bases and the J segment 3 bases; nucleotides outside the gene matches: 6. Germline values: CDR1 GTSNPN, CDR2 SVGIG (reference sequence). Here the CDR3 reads CAWSQGVDTEAFF. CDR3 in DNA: TGTGCCTGGTCCCAGGGGGTTGACACTGAAGCTTTCTTT.

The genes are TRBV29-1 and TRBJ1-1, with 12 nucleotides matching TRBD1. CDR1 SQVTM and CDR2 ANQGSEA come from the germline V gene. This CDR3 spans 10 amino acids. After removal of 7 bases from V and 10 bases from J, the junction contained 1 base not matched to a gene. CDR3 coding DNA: TGCAGCGGGGGACAGGGGGCAGCTTTCTTT. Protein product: CSGGQGAAFF.

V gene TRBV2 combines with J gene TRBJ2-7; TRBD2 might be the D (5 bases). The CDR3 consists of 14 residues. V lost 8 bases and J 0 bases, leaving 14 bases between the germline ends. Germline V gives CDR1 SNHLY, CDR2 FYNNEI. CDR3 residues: CASQYWRSSYEQYF. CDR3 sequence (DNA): TGTGCCAGCCAATATTGGAGGTCCTCCTACGAGCAGTACTTC.

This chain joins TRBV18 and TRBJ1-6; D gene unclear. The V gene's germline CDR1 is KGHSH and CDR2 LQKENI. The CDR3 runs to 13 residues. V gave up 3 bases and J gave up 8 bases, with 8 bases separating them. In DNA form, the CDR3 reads TGTGCCAGCTCACCCATCCAGGATTCACCCCTCCACTTT. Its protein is CASSPIQDSPLHF.

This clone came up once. The DNA for the CDR3 is TGTGCCAGCAGCCAAGAGGGCGGAGACTTATATGGCTACACCTTC. Translated: CASSQEGGDLYGYTF. The rearrangement uses TRBV4-2 and TRBJ1-2, with D unresolved. CDR1 is LGHNA, CDR2 YNFKEQ, per germline. V lost 0 bases and J lost 5, with 13 bases in between. CDR3 length: 15 amino acids.

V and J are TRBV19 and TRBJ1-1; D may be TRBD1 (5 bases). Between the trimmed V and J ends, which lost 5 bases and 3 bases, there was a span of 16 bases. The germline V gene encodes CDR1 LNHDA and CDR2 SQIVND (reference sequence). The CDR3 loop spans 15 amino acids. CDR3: CASSSSWGRDTEAFF. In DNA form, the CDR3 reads TGTGCCAGTAGTTCCTCATGGGGGAGGGACACTGAAGCTTTCTTT.

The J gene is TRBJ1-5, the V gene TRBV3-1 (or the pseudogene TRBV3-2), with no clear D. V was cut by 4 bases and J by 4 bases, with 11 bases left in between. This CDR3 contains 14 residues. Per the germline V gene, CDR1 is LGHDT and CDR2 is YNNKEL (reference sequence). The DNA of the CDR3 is TGTGCCAGCAGCCCGGGCCCGAGTAATCAGCCCCAGCATTTT. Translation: CASSPGPSNQPQHF.

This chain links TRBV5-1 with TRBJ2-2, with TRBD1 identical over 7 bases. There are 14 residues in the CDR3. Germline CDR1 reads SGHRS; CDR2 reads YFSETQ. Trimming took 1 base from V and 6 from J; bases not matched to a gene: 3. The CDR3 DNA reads TGCGCCAGCAGCTTGACAGGGGATCCCGGGGAGCTGTTTTTT. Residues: CASSLTGDPGELFF.

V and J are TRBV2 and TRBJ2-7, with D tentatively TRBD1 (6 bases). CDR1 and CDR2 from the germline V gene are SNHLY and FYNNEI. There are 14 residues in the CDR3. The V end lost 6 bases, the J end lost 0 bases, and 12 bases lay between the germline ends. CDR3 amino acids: CASSPRTDSYEQYF. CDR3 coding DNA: TGTGCCAGCAGCCCTCGGACAGACTCCTACGAGCAGTACTTC.

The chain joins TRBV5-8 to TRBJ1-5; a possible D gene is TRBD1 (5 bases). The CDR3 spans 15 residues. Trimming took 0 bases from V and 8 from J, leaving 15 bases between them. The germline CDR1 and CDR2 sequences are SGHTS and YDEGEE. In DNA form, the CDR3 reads TGTGCCAGCAGCTTGGAGGAGGGCAGGGAAAAGCCCCAGCATTTT. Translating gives CASSLEEGREKPQHF.

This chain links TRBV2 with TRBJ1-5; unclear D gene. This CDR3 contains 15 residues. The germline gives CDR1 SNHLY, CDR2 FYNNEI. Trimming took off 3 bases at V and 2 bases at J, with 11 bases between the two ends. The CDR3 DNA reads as TGTGCCAGCAGTGACGGAGTCCCAGGCAATCAGCCCCAGCATTTT. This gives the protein CASSDGVPGNQPQHF.

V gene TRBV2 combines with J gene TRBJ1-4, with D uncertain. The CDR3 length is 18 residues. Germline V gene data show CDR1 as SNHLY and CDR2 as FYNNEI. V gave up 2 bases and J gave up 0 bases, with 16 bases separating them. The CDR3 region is CASSEISGFTSTNEKLFF. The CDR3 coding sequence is TGTGCCAGCAGTGAAATCTCCGGTTTTACCTCAACTAATGAAAAACTGTTTTTT.

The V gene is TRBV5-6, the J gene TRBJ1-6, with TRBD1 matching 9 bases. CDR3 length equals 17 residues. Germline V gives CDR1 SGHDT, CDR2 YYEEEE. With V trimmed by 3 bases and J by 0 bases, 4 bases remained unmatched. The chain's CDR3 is CASSSGTGSSYNSPLHF. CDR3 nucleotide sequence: TGTGCCAGCAGCTCCGGGACAGGGAGCTCCTATAATTCACCCCTCCACTTT.

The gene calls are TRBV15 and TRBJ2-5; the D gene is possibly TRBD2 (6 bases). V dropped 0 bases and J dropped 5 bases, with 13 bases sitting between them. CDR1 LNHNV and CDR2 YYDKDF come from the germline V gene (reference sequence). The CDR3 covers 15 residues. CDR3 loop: CATSRDSGSGETQYF. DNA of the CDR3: TGTGCCACCAGCAGAGATTCAGGGAGCGGGGAGACCCAGTACTTC.

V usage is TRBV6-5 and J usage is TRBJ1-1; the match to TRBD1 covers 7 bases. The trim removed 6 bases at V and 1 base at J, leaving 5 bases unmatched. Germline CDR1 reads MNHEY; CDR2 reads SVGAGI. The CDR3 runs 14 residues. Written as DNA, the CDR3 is TGTGCCAGCAGGGGGACAGTCAAGAACACTGAAGCTTTCTTT. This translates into CASRGTVKNTEAFF.

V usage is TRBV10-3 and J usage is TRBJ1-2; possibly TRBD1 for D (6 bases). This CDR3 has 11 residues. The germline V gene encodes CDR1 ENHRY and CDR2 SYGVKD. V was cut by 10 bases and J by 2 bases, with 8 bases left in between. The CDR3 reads CATTGNYGYTF. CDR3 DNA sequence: TGTGCCACCACAGGGAACTATGGCTACACCTTC.

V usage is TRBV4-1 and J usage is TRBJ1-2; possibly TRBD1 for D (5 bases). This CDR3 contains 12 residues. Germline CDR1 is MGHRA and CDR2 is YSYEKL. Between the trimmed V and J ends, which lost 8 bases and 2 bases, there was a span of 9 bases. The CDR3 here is CASSPGNYGYTF. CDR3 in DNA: TGCGCCAGCTCCCCAGGGAACTATGGCTACACCTTC.

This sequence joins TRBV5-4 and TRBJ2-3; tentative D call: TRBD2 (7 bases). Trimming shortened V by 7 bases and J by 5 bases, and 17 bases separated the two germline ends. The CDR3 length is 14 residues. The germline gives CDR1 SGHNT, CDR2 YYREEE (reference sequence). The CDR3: CASGGALGRDTQYF. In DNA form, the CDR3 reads TGTGCCAGCGGGGGGGCGTTGGGGAGAGATACGCAGTATTTT.

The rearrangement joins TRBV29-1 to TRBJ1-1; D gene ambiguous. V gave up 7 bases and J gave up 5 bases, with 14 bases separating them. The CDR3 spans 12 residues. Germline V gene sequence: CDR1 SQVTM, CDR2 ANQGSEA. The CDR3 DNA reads TGCAGCGGGAGGAGGGCCAGAACTGAAGCTTTCTTT. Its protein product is CSGRRARTEAFF.

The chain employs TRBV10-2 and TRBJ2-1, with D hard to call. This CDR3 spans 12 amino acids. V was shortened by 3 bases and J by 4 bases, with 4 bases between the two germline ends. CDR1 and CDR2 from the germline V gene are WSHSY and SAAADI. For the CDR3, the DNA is TGCGCCAGCAGTGACAGTTACAATGAGCAGTTCTTC. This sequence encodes CASSDSYNEQFF.

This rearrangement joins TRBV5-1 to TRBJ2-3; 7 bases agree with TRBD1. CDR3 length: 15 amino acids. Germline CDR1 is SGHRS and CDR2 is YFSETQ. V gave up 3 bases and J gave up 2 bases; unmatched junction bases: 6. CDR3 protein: CASSSDRPDTDTQYF. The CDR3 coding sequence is TGCGCCAGCAGCTCGGACAGGCCCGACACAGATACGCAGTATTTT.

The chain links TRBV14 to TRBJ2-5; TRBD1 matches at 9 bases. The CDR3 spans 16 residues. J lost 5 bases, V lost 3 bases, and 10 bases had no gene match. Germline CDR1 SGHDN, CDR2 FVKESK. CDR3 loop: CASSHQQGAKRETQYF. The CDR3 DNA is TGTGCCAGCAGCCATCAACAGGGGGCGAAGAGGGAGACCCAGTACTTC.

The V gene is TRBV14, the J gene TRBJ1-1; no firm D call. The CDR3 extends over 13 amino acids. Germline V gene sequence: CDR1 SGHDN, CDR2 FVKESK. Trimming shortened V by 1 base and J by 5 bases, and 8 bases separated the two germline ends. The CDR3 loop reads CASSQADFTEAFF. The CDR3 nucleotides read TGTGCCAGCAGCCAAGCGGATTTTACTGAAGCTTTCTTT.

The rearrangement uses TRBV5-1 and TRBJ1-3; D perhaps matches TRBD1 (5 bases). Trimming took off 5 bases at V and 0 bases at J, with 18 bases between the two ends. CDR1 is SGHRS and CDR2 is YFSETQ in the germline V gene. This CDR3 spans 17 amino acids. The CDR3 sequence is CASRESPGRVSGNTIYF. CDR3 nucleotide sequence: TGCGCCAGCAGAGAATCCCCGGGACGGGTCTCTGGAAACACCATATATTTT.

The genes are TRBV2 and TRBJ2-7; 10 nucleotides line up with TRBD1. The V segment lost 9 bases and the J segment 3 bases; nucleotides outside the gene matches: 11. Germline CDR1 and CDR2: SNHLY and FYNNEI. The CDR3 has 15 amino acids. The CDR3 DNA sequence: TGTGCCAGTCAAACACCCGGGACAGGGGTCTACGAGCAGTACTTC. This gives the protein CASQTPGTGVYEQYF.